The 3 T cell receptor beta chains reported below all come from one sample, sequenced in a study of radiotherapy plus CTLA-4 blockade in lung cancer. Here immunoSEQ multiplex PCR was the method, and the copy in TCRdb shows in-frame clones only, minus some. The data contain some 52,000 clones, more than 65% of them singletons. Sequences were derived from peripheral blood, sampled from a patient treated with radiotherapy plus ipilimumab. The receptors shown here come from a human donor with non-small cell lung cancer who had a partial response to radiotherapy plus ipilimumab.

The J gene is TRBJ2-1, the V gene TRBV6-5, with TRBD2 matching 10 bases. V lost 5 bases and J lost 6; bases outside the gene matches: 4. The CDR3 is 14 residues long. The germline CDR1 and CDR2 sequences are MNHEY and SVGAGI. The CDR3, as DNA: TGTGCCAGCAGTGGACTAGCGGTGTTCAATGAGCAGTTCTTC. This encodes CASSGLAVFNEQFF.

The chain uses TRBV2 and TRBJ2-1; 11 nucleotides agree with TRBD2. CDR3 length: 15 residues. J lost 4 bases, V lost 7 bases, and 6 bases had no gene match. Per germline, CDR1 SNHLY and CDR2 FYNNEI. The CDR3 loop reads CASKKTSGEYNEQFF. CDR3 sequence (DNA): TGTGCCAGCAAGAAGACTAGCGGGGAGTACAATGAGCAGTTCTTC.

The rearrangement links TRBV15 to TRBJ2-6, with TRBD1 identical over 9 bases. Per germline, CDR1 LNHNV and CDR2 YYDKDF (reference sequence). The CDR3 consists of 16 residues. J lost 1 base, V lost 4 bases, and 2 bases had no gene match. CDR3 in amino acids: CATSNRGRSGANVLTF. CDR3 sequence (DNA): TGTGCCACCAGCAACAGGGGGCGATCTGGGGCCAACGTCCTGACTTTC.